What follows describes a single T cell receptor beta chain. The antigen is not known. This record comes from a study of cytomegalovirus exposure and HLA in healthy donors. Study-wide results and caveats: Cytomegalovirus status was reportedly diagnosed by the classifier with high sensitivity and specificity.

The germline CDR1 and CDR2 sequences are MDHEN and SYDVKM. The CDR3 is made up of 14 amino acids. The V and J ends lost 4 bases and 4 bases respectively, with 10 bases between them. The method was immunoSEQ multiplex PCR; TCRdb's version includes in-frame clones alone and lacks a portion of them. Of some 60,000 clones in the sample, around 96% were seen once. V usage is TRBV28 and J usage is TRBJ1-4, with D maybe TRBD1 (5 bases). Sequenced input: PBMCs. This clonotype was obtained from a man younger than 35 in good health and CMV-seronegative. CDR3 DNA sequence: TGTGCCAGCAGTTCCGACAGTGGTAATGAAAAACTGTTTTTT. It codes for CASSSDSGNEKLFF.